A single sample gave rise to the 18 T cell receptor beta chains below, sequenced in a study of CXCR3-negative and CXCR3-positive naive CD8 T cells (dated by TCRdb to about 2019). The sequencing machine was a NextSeq 550. The Human TCR Profiling Kit (MiLaboratory) was used to prepare UMI-labeled 5' RACE TRB cDNA libraries. Each entry corresponds to one CDR3 protein sequence from reads that TCRdb reprocessed, and DNA is not given. The table for this sample shows 45,000 to 65,000 distinct CDR3 sequences. The ten largest clones take up 20% to 25% of the sample. The sample taken for sequencing was memory CD8+ T cells from blood. The cell subset or site label for this specimen denotes: conventional CD8+ memory T cells (TMEM), sorted as controls. These receptor sequences come from a human donor in good health. Some clones in this sample may be carry-over from other donors' samples.

The chain joins TRBV20-1 to TRBJ2-7. Germline V gene sequence: CDR1 DFQATT, CDR2 SNEGSKA (reference sequence). CDR3 length equals 12 residues. Here the CDR3 reads CSARVDSYEQYF.

This chain connects TRBV28 to TRBJ2-7; TCRdb proposes TRBD1, but this gene call is untestable without DNA. This CDR3 comprises 13 residues. The germline V gene has CDR1 MDHEN and CDR2 SYDVKM. CDR3 protein: CASRDRGYYEQYF.

The chain couples TRBV7-3 to TRBJ2-1. The CDR3 sequence is 15 residues long. Germline lookup yields CDR1 SGHTA and CDR2 FQGTGA. The CDR3: CVSSWAQGPYNEQFF.

The rearrangement uses TRBV3-1 and TRBJ2-1. Germline CDR1 is LGHDT and CDR2 is YNNKEL (reference sequence). The CDR3 is 15 residues long. The chain's CDR3 is CASSQDLSAGNEQFF.

This chain connects TRBV7-9 to TRBJ1-1; TCRdb reports TRBD1, a call that lacks DNA to check it against. This CDR3 spans 15 amino acids. Germline assignment: CDR1 SEHNR and CDR2 FQNEAQ (reference sequence). This CDR3 is CASSFLGQGNTEAFF.

The chain recombines TRBV7-9 with TRBJ2-7; TCRdb's D call, TRBD1, is unchecked because there is no DNA. The germline CDR1 and CDR2 sequences are SEHNR and FQNEAQ (reference sequence). The CDR3 extends over 14 amino acids. The CDR3 region is CASSHPGGTYEQYF.

V usage is TRBV4-1 and J usage is TRBJ2-1; TCRdb gives TRBD1 as the D gene, but with no DNA this cannot be confirmed. Germline V lookup: CDR1 MGHRA, CDR2 YSYEKL. There are 14 residues in the CDR3. The CDR3 protein is CASSQPQGGDEQFF.

The chain has TRBV6-4 and TRBJ2-2; the D call of TRBD1 rests on TCRdb alone, since no DNA is present to check it. Germline V gene data show CDR1 as MRHNA and CDR2 as SNTAGT. This CDR3 has 14 amino acids. CDR3 loop: CASSDGGGTGELFF.

The chain combines TRBV12-3 or TRBV12-4 with TRBJ2-5. The CDR3 is made up of 13 amino acids. The CDR3 is CASSLKGWETQYF.

The chain has TRBV7-2 and TRBJ2-3. The CDR3 runs to 14 residues. Germline V CDR1 and CDR2: SGHTA, FQGNSA. The CDR3 here is CASSSVSAADTQYF.

V and J are TRBV29-1 and TRBJ2-1; the D call of TRBD2 rests on TCRdb alone, since no DNA is present to check it. The CDR3 length is 15 residues. CDR1 and CDR2 from the germline V gene are SQVTM and ANQGSEA. This CDR3 reads CSVEEASGGEYEQFF.

The rearrangement links TRBV29-1 to TRBJ2-3; TCRdb lists TRBD1, though no DNA is available to test this call. The CDR3 length is 15 residues. Germline lookup yields CDR1 SQVTM and CDR2 ANQGSEA. CDR3 amino acids: CSIGQAATSTDTQYF.

This chain uses TRBV6-6 with TRBJ2-3. The germline V gene has CDR1 MNHNY and CDR2 SVGAGI (reference sequence). CDR3 size: 15 residues. The CDR3 sequence: CASSYSTEITDTQYF.

The chain couples TRBV29-1 to TRBJ1-1; TCRdb's D call, TRBD1, is unchecked because there is no DNA. From germline, CDR1 is SQVTM and CDR2 ANQGSEA. CDR3 length equals 13 residues. CDR3 amino acids: CSERTGMNTEAFF.

CDR3 protein: CSVDGPSGGLSSSYNEQFF. The chain combines TRBV29-1 with TRBJ2-1; without DNA, the TCRdb call of TRBD2 cannot be checked. Per germline, CDR1 SQVTM and CDR2 ANQGSEA. This CDR3 comprises 19 residues.

The rearrangement joins TRBV6-4 to TRBJ2-5; absent DNA, TCRdb's TRBD1 call cannot be checked. The CDR3 covers 15 residues. Germline CDR1 MRHNA, CDR2 SNTAGT. The CDR3 here is CASSVGGGDAETQYF.

V gene TRBV29-1 combines with J gene TRBJ2-7. The CDR3 length is 13 residues. CDR1 is SQVTM, CDR2 ANQGSEA, per germline. This CDR3 reads CSALPESSYEQYF.

The gene calls are TRBV11-3 and TRBJ1-1. Per the germline V gene, CDR1 is SGHNT and CDR2 is YENEEA. This CDR3 region has 17 residues. The CDR3 region is CASSLDGIGTGYTGAFF.